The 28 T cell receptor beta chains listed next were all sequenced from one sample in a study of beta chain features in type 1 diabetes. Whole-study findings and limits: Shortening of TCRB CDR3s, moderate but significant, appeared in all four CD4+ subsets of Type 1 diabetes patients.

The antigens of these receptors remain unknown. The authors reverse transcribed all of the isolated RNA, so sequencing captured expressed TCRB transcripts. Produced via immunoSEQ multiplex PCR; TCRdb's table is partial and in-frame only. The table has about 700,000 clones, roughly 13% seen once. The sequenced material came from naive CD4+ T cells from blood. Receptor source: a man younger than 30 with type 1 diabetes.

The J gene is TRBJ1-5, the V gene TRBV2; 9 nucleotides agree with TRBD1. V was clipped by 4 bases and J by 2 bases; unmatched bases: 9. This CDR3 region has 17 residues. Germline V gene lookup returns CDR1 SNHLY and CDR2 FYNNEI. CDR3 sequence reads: CASSAPGQGRGNQPQHF. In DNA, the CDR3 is TGTGCCAGCAGTGCCCCGGGACAGGGTAGGGGCAATCAGCCCCAGCATTTT.

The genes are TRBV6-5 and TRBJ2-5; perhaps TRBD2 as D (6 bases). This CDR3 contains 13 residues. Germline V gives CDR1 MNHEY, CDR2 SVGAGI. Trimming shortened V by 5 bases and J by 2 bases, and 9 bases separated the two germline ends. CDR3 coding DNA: TGTGCCAGCAGTCGTCGGGGGCAAGAGACCCAGTACTTC. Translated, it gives CASSRRGQETQYF.

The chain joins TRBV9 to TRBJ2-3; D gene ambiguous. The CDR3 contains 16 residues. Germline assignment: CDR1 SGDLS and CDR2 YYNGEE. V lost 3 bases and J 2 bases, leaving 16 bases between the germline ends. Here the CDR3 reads CASSARSGQVTDTQYF. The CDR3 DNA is TGTGCCAGCAGCGCCCGATCAGGCCAAGTCACAGATACGCAGTATTTT.

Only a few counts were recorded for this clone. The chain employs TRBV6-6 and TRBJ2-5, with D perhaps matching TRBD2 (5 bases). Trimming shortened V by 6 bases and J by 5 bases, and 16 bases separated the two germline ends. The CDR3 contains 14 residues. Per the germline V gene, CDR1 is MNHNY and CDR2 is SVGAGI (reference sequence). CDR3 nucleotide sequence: TGTGCCAGCAGCCCACCGGGGAAGAAGGAGACCCAGTACTTC. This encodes CASSPPGKKETQYF.

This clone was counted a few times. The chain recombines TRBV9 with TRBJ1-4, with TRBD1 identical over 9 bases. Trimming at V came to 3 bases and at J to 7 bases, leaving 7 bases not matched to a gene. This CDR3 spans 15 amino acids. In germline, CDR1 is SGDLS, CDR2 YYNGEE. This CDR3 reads CASSGKTGGGEKLFF. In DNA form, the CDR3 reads TGTGCCAGCAGCGGAAAGACAGGGGGTGGTGAAAAACTGTTTTTT.

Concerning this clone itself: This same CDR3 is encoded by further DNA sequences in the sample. CDR3 sequence (DNA): TGTGCCAGCAGTCGACAGGGGAGCTACGAGCAGTACTTC. Residues: CASSRQGSYEQYF. The rearrangement uses TRBV28 and TRBJ2-7; 8 positions agree with TRBD1. The CDR3 runs to 13 residues. The germline gives CDR1 MDHEN, CDR2 SYDVKM. The V gene end was trimmed by 5 bases and the J gene end by 3 bases; junction bases not matched to a gene: 3.

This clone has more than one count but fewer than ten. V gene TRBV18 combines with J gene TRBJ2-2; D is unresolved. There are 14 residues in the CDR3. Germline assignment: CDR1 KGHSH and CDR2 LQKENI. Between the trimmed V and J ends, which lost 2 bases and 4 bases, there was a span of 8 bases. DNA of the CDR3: TGTGCCAGCTCACCAGCAAGAAGCACCGGGGAGCTGTTTTTT. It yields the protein CASSPARSTGELFF.

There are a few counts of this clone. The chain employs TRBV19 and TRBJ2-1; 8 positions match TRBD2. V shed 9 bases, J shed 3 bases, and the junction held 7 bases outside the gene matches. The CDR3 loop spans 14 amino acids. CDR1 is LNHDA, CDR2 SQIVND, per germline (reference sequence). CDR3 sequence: CASRAGVNYNEQFF. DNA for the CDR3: TGTGCCAGCCGAGCGGGGGTCAACTACAATGAGCAGTTCTTC.

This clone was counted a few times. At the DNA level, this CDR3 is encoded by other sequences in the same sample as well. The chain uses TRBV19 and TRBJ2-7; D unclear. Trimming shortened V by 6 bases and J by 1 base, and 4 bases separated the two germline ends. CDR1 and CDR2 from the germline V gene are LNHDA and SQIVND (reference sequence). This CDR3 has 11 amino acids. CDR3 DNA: TGTGCCAGTAGCGGGTCCTACGAGCAGTACTTC. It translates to CASSGSYEQYF.

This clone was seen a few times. The CDR3 DNA follows: TGTGCCAGCACAGTGAATAGCAATCAGCCCCAGCATTTT. It translates to CASTVNSNQPQHF. J is TRBJ1-5 and V is TRBV6-1, with D unclear. Trimming took 7 bases from V and 0 from J, leaving 7 bases between them. This CDR3 comprises 13 residues. Per germline, CDR1 MNHNS and CDR2 SASEGT.

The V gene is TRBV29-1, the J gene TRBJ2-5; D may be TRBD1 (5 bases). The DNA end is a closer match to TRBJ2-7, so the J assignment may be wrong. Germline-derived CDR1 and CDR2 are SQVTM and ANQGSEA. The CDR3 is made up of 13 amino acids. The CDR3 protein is CSVEHPSGREQYF. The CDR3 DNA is TGCAGCGTAGAACATCCCTCAGGGCGCGAGCAGTACTTC.

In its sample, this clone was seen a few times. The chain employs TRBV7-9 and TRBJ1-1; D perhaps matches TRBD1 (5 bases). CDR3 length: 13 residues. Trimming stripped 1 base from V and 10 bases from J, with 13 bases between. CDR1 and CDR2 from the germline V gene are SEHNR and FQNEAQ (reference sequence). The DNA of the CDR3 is TGTGCCAGCAGCTTAGTTCCCGAGAGGGGAGCTTTCTTT. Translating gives CASSLVPERGAFF.

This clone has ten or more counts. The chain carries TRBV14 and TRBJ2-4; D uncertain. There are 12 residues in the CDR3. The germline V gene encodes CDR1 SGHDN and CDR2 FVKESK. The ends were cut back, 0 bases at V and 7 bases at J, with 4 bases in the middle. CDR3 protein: CASSQEWNIQYF. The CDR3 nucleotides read TGTGCCAGCAGCCAAGAATGGAACATTCAGTACTTC.

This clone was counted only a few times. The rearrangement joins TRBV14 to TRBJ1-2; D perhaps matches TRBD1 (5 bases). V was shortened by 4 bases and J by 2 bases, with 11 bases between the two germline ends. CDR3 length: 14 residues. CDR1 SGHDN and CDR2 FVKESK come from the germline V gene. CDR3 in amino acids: CASSPARGNYGYTF. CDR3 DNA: TGTGCCAGCAGCCCGGCACGGGGCAACTATGGCTACACCTTC.

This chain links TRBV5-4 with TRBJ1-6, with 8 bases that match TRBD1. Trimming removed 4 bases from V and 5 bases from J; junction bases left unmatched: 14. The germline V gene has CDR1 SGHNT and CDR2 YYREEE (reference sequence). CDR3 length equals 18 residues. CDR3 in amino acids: CASSAGRHGQGNNSPLHF. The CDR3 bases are TGTGCCAGCAGCGCCGGACGTCATGGACAGGGAAATAATTCACCCCTCCACTTT.

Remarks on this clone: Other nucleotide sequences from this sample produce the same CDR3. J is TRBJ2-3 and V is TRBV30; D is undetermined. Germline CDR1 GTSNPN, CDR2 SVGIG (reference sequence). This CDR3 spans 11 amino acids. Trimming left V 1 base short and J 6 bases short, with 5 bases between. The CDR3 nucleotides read TGTGCCTGGAGTGGTACGGATACGCAGTATTTT. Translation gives CAWSGTDTQYF.

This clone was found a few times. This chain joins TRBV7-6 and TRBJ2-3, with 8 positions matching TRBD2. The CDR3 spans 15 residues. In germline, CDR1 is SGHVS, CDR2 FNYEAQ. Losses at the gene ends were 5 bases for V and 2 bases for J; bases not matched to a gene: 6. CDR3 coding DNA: TGTGCCAGCAGCCCCTCCGGGGGGGCCACAGATACGCAGTATTTT. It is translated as CASSPSGGATDTQYF.

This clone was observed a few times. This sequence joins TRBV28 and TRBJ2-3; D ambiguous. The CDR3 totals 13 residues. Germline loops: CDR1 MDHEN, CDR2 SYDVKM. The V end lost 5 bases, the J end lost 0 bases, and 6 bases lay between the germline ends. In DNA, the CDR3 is TGTGCCAGCAGTGGTGGGAGCACAGATACGCAGTATTTT. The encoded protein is CASSGGSTDTQYF. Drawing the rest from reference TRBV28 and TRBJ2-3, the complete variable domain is DVKVTQSSRYLVKRTGEKVFLECVQDMDHENMFWYRQDPGLGLRLIYFSYDVKMKEKGDIPEGYSVSREKKERFSLILESASTNQTSMYLCASSGGSTDTQYFGPGTRLTVL.

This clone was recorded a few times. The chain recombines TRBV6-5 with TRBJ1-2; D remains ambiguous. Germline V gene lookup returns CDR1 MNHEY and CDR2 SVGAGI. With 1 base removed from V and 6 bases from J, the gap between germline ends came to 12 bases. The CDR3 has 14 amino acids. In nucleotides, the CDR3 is TGTGCCAGCAGTTACTATTCCCCGGCCGATGGCTACACCTTC. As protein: CASSYYSPADGYTF.

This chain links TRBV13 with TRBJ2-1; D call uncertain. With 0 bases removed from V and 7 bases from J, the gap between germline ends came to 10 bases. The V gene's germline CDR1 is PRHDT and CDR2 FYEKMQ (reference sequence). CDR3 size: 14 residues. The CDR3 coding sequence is TGTGCCAGCAGCTTAGGGGGCGCCGTTAATGAGCAGTTCTTC. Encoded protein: CASSLGGAVNEQFF.

This CDR3 reads CASSPGSGEQYF. CDR3 coding DNA: TGTGCCAGCAGCCCCGGCAGCGGCGAGCAGTACTTC. V and J are TRBV7-8 and TRBJ2-7; D possibly corresponds to TRBD2 (5 bases). Trimming pared 5 bases from V and 6 bases from J, leaving 11 bases between. From germline, CDR1 is SGHVS and CDR2 FQNEAQ. The CDR3 is made up of 12 amino acids.

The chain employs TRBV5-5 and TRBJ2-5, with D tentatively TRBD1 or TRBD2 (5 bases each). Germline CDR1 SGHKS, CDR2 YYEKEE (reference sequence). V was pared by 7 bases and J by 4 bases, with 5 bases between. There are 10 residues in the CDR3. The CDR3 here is CASGGETQYF. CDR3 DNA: TGTGCCAGCGGGGGAGAGACCCAGTACTTC.

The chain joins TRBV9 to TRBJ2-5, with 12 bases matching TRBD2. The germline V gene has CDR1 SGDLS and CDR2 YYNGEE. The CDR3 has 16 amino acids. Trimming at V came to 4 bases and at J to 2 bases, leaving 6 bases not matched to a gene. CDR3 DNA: TGTGCCAGCAGCTATAGGACTAGCGGGGTTCAAGAGACCCAGTACTTC. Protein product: CASSYRTSGVQETQYF.

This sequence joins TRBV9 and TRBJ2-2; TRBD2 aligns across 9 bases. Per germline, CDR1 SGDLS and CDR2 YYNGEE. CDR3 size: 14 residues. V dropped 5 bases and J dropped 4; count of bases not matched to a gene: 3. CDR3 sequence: CASRLAGSTGELFF. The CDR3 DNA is TGTGCCAGCAGGCTAGCGGGGAGCACCGGGGAGCTGTTTTTT.

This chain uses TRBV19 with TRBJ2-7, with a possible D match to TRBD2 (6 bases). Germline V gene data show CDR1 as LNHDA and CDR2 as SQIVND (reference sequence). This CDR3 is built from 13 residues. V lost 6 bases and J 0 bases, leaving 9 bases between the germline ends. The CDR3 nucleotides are TGTGCCAGTAGCGTGGGGGGCTCCTACGAGCAGTACTTC. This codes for CASSVGGSYEQYF.

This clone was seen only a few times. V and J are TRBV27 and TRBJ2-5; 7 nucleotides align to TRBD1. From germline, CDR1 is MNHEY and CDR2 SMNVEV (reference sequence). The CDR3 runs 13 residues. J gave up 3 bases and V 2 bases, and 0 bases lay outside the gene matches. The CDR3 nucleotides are TGTGCCAGCAGTTTACAGGGGGAAGAGACCCAGTACTTC. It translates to CASSLQGEETQYF.

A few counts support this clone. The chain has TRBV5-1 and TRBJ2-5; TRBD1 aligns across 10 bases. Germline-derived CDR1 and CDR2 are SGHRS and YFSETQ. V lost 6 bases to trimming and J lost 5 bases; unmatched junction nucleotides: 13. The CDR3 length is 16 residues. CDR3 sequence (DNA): TGCGCCAGCACCAACAGAGTGGGGACAGGGGACGAGACCCAGTACTTC. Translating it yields CASTNRVGTGDETQYF.

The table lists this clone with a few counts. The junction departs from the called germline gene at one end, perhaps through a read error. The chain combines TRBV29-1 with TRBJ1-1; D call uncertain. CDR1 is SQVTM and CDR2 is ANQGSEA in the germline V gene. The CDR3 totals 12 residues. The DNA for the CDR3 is TGCAGCGGTGAACTGCTGAACACTGAAGCTTTCTTT. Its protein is CSGELLNTEAFF.